This T cell receptor beta chain was documented in a study of tumor and adjacent non-tumor tissue in lung cancer. Of note for this clonotype: What it binds is not known. A read error may account for a junction end that differs from germline.

The CDR3 has 17 residues. Germline values: CDR1 PRHDT, CDR2 FYEKMQ (reference sequence). Study observations and caveats: Compared with tumor, normal lung showed significantly lower TCR diversity.

The template was RNA from unsorted bulk tissue. Distant lung tissue was collected more than 3 cm away from the tumor edge. Three rounds of nested PCR, following a modified ARM-PCR protocol, produced the TCRbeta library. Each CDR3 protein is one row after TCRdb ran MiXCR on the multiplex PCR reads. Of over 40,000 distinct CDR3 sequences in the sample, roughly two thirds were seen once. Source material: distant non-tumor lung tissue. This chain joins TRBV13 and TRBJ2-7; D possibly uses TRBD1 or TRBD2 (6 bases each). The TCR sequence derives from a woman aged 40 to 50 with non-small cell lung cancer. The CDR3 DNA reads TGTACCAGCAGCTTAGAGCGGAGGGACACAATCTCCTACGAGTGGTACTTC. This codes for CTSSLERRDTISYEWYF.